The 23 T cell receptor beta chains in this list originate from one sample, sequenced in a study of blood T cell repertoires in COVID-19. Sequencing was performed with immunoSEQ multiplex PCR; in TCRdb, only in-frame clones are kept and a portion is missing. The sample consists of fewer than 300,000 clones, approximately 93% of them appearing once. The material sequenced was peripheral blood. The receptors stem from a woman aged 30 to 39 with COVID-19, enrolled during active disease.

This chain links TRBV28 with TRBJ1-5; perhaps TRBD1 as D (6 bases). V lost 10 bases, J lost 5 bases, and 12 bases lay in between. The V gene's germline CDR1 is MDHEN and CDR2 SYDVKM. The CDR3 runs to 12 residues. CDR3 in amino acids: CATGGRHQPQHF. The CDR3 DNA reads as TGTGCCACCGGGGGGCGACATCAGCCCCAGCATTTT.

This clone was seen once. The rearrangement uses TRBV29-1 and TRBJ1-1; a weak D match, TRBD1 (6 bases). The CDR3 totals 14 residues. CDR1 SQVTM and CDR2 ANQGSEA come from the germline V gene. The V end was cut by 6 bases, the J end by 4 bases, with 18 bases between. CDR3 sequence (DNA): TGCAGCGTCGACTTACAGGGAATTGGCACTGAAGCTTTCTTT. Residues: CSVDLQGIGTEAFF.

V and J are TRBV7-9 and TRBJ2-2; 9 positions agree with TRBD2. The V segment lost 5 bases and the J segment 1 base; nucleotides outside the gene matches: 2. The germline gives CDR1 SEHNR, CDR2 FQNEAQ (reference sequence). The CDR3 length is 15 residues. CDR3 coding DNA: TGTGCCAGCAGCGATAGCGGGGGGAACACCGGGGAGCTGTTTTTT. This gives the protein CASSDSGGNTGELFF.

The chain is built from TRBV9 and TRBJ2-1; 7 nucleotides line up with TRBD2. The V gene end was trimmed by 4 bases and the J gene end by 8 bases; junction bases not matched to a gene: 0. The V gene's germline CDR1 is SGDLS and CDR2 YYNGEE. There are 11 residues in the CDR3. This CDR3 reads CASSTSDEQFF. The CDR3 DNA reads TGTGCCAGCAGCACTAGCGATGAGCAGTTCTTC. Supplemented by reference TRBV9 and TRBJ2-1, the full variable domain reads DSGVTQTPKHLITATGQRVTLRCSPRSGDLSVYWYQQSLDQGLQFLIQYYNGEERAKGNILERFSAQQFPDLHSELNLSSLELGDSALYFCASSTSDEQFFGPGTRLTVL.

A single count supports this clone. This chain joins TRBV7-2 and TRBJ1-2, with D unresolved. The CDR3 spans 15 residues. Trimming removed 2 bases at V and 6 bases at J, with 16 bases between. Germline V gene lookup returns CDR1 SGHTA and CDR2 FQGNSA. The CDR3 region has the DNA TGTGCCAGCAGCTTATTACTGAGGATCGGGGATGGCTACACCTTC. Protein: CASSLLLRIGDGYTF.

The chain uses TRBV23-1 and TRBJ2-7; 11 bases map to TRBD1. TRBV23-1 is assigned to the ORF class and has an uncertain function. V lost 4 bases and J lost 6; bases outside the gene matches: 17. The CDR3 extends over 18 amino acids. As DNA, the CDR3 is TGCGCCAGCAGTCTGGGCCACCCGGGACAGGGGGTTCCAGGCGAGCAGTACTTC. Protein: CASSLGHPGQGVPGEQYF.

In this sample, this clone turned up once. The V gene is TRBV19, the J gene TRBJ2-7; 9 bases align to TRBD1. Trimming cost V 5 bases and J 5 bases; bases outside gene matches: 7. The CDR3 has 14 residues. Germline loops: CDR1 LNHDA, CDR2 SQIVND (reference sequence). The CDR3 sequence is CASSLGGQGHEQYF. The CDR3 coding sequence is TGTGCCAGTAGTCTTGGGGGACAGGGCCACGAGCAGTACTTC.

The V and J genes are TRBV5-5 and TRBJ2-7; 8 bases line up with TRBD2. Germline V gene sequence: CDR1 SGHKS, CDR2 YYEKEE (reference sequence). The trim removed 3 bases at V and 3 bases at J, leaving 11 bases unmatched. This CDR3 region has 16 residues. CDR3 sequence reads: CASSSPGLGENYEQYF. CDR3 sequence (DNA): TGTGCCAGCAGCTCGCCGGGACTAGGGGAGAACTACGAGCAGTACTTC.

The rearrangement joins TRBV3-1 (or the pseudogene TRBV3-2) to TRBJ1-2; D unresolved. This CDR3 is built from 12 residues. CDR1 and CDR2 from the germline V gene are LGHDT and YNNKEL (reference sequence). V was pared by 4 bases and J by 4 bases, with 7 bases between. As DNA, the CDR3 is TGTGCCAGCAGCCCAGGTAGCTATGGCTACACCTTC. Translation gives CASSPGSYGYTF.

This clone was detected only once. The chain is built from TRBV15 and TRBJ2-1; TRBD2 matches at 12 bases. The CDR3 covers 18 residues. Germline V CDR1 and CDR2: LNHNV, YYDKDF (reference sequence). With V trimmed by 0 bases and J by 4 bases, 7 bases remained unmatched. The CDR3 spells CATSRDGLAGNNYNEQFF. The CDR3, as DNA: TGTGCCACCAGCAGAGATGGACTAGCGGGAAATAATTACAATGAGCAGTTCTTC.

This chain links TRBV27 with TRBJ1-1; TRBD1 is a possible D gene (6 bases). This CDR3 has 15 residues. V lost 5 bases and J 1 base, leaving 14 bases between the germline ends. The V gene's germline CDR1 is MNHEY and CDR2 SMNVEV (reference sequence). This chain's CDR3 is CASSLLTGSNTEAFF. The CDR3, as DNA: TGTGCCAGCAGTCTCTTAACAGGGTCGAACACTGAAGCTTTCTTT.

The J gene is TRBJ1-4, the V gene TRBV27; the D gene is possibly TRBD1 (6 bases). This CDR3 has 14 residues. Germline-derived CDR1 and CDR2 are MNHEY and SMNVEV (reference sequence). Trimming removed 4 bases at V and 5 bases at J, with 11 bases between. The CDR3 DNA sequence: TGTGCCAGCAGTTCCAGGGGTCAGAATGAAAAACTGTTTTTT. This sequence encodes CASSSRGQNEKLFF.

The gene calls are TRBV29-1 and TRBJ2-1; D is possibly TRBD1 (6 bases). CDR1 is SQVTM and CDR2 is ANQGSEA in the germline V gene. V was trimmed by 6 bases and J by 7 bases, leaving 13 bases between them. The CDR3 contains 12 residues. The CDR3, as DNA: TGCAGCGTGGCAGGGGAAACTAATGAGCAGTTCTTC. This sequence encodes CSVAGETNEQFF.

The rearrangement uses TRBV5-8 and TRBJ2-1, with D perhaps matching TRBD1 (5 bases). V lost 0 bases and J lost 3, with 13 bases in between. Germline CDR1 SGHTS, CDR2 YDEGEE. There are 16 residues in the CDR3. The CDR3 DNA is TGTGCCAGCAGCTTGGAATCGCAGGGTTACTACAATGAGCAGTTCTTC. Residues: CASSLESQGYYNEQFF.

This chain uses TRBV28 with TRBJ1-5; tentatively, D is TRBD1 (6 bases). V lost 4 bases and J lost 0, with 25 bases in between. The CDR3 is 20 amino acids. The germline CDR1 and CDR2 sequences are MDHEN and SYDVKM. The CDR3 bases are TGTGCCAGCAGTTGGGCAGGGGTAGTAGGTTTAGTTAATAGCAATCAGCCCCAGCATTTT. This translates into CASSWAGVVGLVNSNQPQHF.

This chain uses TRBV7-7 with TRBJ2-2; D perhaps matches TRBD2 (6 bases). V gave up 2 bases and J gave up 0 bases, with 10 bases separating them. The CDR3 has 16 amino acids. Per the germline V gene, CDR1 is SSHAT and CDR2 is FNYEAQ (reference sequence). CDR3 DNA sequence: TGTGCCAGCAGCTTATATGCGGGATCGAACACCGGGGAGCTGTTTTTT. It is translated as CASSLYAGSNTGELFF. Using reference TRBV7-7 and TRBJ2-2 for the parts outside the CDR3, the full variable domain is GAGVSQSPRYKVTKRGQDVTLRCDPISSHATLYWYQQALGQGPEFLTYFNYEAQPDKSGLPSDRFSAERPEGSISTLTIQRTEQRDSAMYRCASSLYAGSNTGELFFGEGSRLTVL.

The chain combines TRBV7-6 with TRBJ1-5; maybe TRBD1 (6 bases). CDR3 size: 15 residues. Germline V lookup: CDR1 SGHVS, CDR2 FNYEAQ. The V and J ends lost 5 bases and 1 base respectively, with 12 bases between them. CDR3: CASSLTDSSNQPQHF. CDR3 nucleotide sequence: TGTGCCAGCAGCCTTACGGACAGCAGCAATCAGCCCCAGCATTTT.

This clone was seen only once. The chain links TRBV28 to TRBJ2-7; 9 nucleotides match TRBD1. The CDR3 is 14 amino acids. V lost 6 bases, J lost 2 bases, and 5 bases stayed unmatched. CDR1 and CDR2 from the germline V gene are MDHEN and SYDVKM. DNA of the CDR3: TGTGCCAGCAGCAACGGACAGGGGACCTACGAGCAGTACTTC. Protein: CASSNGQGTYEQYF.

This clone was seen a single time. This rearrangement joins TRBV2 to TRBJ2-3; no firm D call. Germline-derived CDR1 and CDR2 are SNHLY and FYNNEI. V gave up 1 base and J gave up 4 bases, with 12 bases separating them. The CDR3 loop spans 15 amino acids. The CDR3 sequence is CASSEGPRDSDTQYF. In nucleotides, the CDR3 is TGTGCCAGCAGTGAAGGCCCTAGAGATTCAGATACGCAGTATTTT. Together with reference TRBV2 and TRBJ2-3, the CDR3 gives the full variable domain: EPEVTQTPSHQVTQMGQEVILRCVPISNHLYFYWYRQILGQKVEFLVSFYNNEISEKSEIFDDQFSVERPDGSNFTLKIRSTKLEDSAMYFCASSEGPRDSDTQYFGPGTRLTVL.

Only one count was recorded for this clone. This chain connects TRBV5-1 to TRBJ2-7; a possible D gene is TRBD1 (5 bases). Trimming shortened V by 4 bases and J by 0 bases, and 8 bases separated the two germline ends. From germline, CDR1 is SGHRS and CDR2 YFSETQ. CDR3 length equals 13 residues. DNA for the CDR3: TGCGCCAGCAGCCTGACAGTCTCCTACGAGCAGTACTTC. Translating it yields CASSLTVSYEQYF.

This clone was detected only once. The chain is built from TRBV5-8 and TRBJ2-3; TRBD2 matches at 10 bases. Germline V gene lookup returns CDR1 SGHTS and CDR2 YDEGEE. This CDR3 region has 18 residues. V trimming: 4 bases; J trimming: 0 bases; junction bases outside the gene matches: 11. The CDR3 spells CASSNPGIAGGSTDTQYF. CDR3 bases: TGTGCCAGCAGCAACCCTGGGATAGCGGGAGGAAGCACAGATACGCAGTATTTT.

The gene calls are TRBV28 and TRBJ2-7; 11 nucleotides align to TRBD1. The CDR3 extends over 15 amino acids. With V trimmed by 7 bases and J by 1 base, 6 bases remained unmatched. Germline assignment: CDR1 MDHEN and CDR2 SYDVKM. CDR3 residues: CASTDRDRGSYEQYF. The CDR3 DNA sequence: TGTGCCAGCACAGACCGGGACAGGGGGTCCTACGAGCAGTACTTC.

The rearrangement links TRBV12-5 to TRBJ1-1, with D maybe TRBD1 (5 bases). The germline CDR1 and CDR2 sequences are LGHNT and FRNRAP. CDR3 length: 15 residues. Trimming removed 0 bases at V and 4 bases at J, with 12 bases between. CDR3 nucleotide sequence: TGTGCTAGTGGTTTGGTAGTAAGGCAGGGCACTGAAGCTTTCTTT. It translates to CASGLVVRQGTEAFF.